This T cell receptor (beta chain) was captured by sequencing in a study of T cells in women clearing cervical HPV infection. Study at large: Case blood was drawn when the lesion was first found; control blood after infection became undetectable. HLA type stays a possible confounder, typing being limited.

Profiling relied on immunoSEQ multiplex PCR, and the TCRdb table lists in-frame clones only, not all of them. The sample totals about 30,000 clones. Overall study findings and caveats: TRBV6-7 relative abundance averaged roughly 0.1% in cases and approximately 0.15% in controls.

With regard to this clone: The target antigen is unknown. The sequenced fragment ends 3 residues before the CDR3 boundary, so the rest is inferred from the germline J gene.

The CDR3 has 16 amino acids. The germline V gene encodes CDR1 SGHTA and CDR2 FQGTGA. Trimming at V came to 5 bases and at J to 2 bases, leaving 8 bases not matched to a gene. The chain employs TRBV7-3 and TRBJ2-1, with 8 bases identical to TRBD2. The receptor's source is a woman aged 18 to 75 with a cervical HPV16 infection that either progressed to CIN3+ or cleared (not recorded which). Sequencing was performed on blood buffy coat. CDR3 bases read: TGTGCCAGCAGCCCAGGACCGGGACTAGCCTACAATGAG. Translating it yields CASSPGPGLAYNE. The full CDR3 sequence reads CASSPGPGLAYNEQFF.